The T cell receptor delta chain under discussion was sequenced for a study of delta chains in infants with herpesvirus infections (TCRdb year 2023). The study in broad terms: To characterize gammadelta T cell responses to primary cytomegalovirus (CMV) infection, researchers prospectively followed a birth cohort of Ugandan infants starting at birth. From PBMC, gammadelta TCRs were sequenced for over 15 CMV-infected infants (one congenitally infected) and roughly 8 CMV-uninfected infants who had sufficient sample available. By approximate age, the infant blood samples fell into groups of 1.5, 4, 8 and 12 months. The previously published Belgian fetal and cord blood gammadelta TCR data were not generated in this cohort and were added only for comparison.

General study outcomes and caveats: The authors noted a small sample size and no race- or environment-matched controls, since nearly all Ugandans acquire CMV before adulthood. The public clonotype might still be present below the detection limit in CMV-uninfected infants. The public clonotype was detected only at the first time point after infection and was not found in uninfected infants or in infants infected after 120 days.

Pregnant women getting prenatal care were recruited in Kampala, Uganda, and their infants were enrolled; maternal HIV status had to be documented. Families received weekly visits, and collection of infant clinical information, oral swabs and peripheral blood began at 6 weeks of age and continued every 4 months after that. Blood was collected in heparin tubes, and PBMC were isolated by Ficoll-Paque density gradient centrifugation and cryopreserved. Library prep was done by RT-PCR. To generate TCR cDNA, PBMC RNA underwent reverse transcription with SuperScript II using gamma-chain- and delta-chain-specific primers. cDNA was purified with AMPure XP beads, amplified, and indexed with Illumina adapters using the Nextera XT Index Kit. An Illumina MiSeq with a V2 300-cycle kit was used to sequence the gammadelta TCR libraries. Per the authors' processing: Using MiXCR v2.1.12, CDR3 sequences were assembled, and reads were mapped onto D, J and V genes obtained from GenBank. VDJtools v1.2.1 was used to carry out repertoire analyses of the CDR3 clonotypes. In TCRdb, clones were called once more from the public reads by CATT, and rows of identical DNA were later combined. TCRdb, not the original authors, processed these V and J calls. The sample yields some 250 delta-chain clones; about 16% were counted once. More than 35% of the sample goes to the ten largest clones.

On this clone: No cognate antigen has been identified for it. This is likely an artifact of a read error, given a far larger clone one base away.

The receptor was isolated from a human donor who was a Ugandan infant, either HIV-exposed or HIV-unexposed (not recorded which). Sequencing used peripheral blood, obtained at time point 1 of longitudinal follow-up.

The CDR3 protein: CALGELRYSGRSVDLIF. The nucleotides read TGTGCTCTTGGGGAACTGAGGTATAGTGGGAGATCCGTTGACCTCATCTTT. The chain was built from TRDV1 and TRDJ1, with TRDD1 tentatively as D gene (5 bases match). CDR1 is given as TSWWSYY and CDR2 as QGS, both from the germline V gene. The CDR3 sequence holds 17 residues, the cysteine and phenylalanine included. The kept DNA is CDR3 alone, 51 bases in frame from the first base. V and J are truncated by 0 bases and 11 bases respectively, leaving an intervening sequence of 25 bases.